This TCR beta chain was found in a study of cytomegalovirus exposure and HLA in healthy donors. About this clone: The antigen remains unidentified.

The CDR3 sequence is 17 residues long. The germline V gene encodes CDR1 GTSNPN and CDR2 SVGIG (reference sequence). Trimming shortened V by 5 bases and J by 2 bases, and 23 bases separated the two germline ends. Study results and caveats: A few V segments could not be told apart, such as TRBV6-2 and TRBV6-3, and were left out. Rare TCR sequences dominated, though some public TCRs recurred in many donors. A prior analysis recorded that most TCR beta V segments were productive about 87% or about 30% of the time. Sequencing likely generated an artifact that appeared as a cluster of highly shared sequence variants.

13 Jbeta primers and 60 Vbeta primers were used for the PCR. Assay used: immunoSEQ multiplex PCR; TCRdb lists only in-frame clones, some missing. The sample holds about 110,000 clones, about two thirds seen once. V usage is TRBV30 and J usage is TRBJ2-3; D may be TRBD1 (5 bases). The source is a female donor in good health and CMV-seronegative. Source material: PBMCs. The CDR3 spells CAWRRAGHLKPTDTQYF. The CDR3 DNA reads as TGTGCCTGGCGAAGGGCAGGGCACTTAAAACCCACAGATACGCAGTATTTT.